The 6 T cell receptor beta chains presented below share a single source sample, sequenced in a study of post-analysis software for immune sequencing data. Whole-study results and caveats: TRBV5-6, TRBV5-1 and TRBV20-1 were among four or five TRBV segments more frequent in patients than controls.

The TCR beta cDNA libraries contained unique molecular identifiers. From the PCR reads, TCRdb called clonotypes with MiXCR, one entry per CDR3 protein. The sample shows roughly 700,000 distinct CDR3 sequences, 25% to 30% of them seen only once. Antigen specificity for these receptors is unknown. The sequenced sample consisted of blood. Receptor source: a girl aged 10-17 years with multiple sclerosis.

The CDR3 reads CSPDPTSTDTQYF. The CDR3, as DNA: TGCAGTCCAGACCCCACTAGCACAGATACGCAGTATTTT. This chain joins TRBV20-1 and TRBJ2-3; D gene uncertain. In germline, CDR1 is DFQATT, CDR2 SNEGSKA (reference sequence). This CDR3 is built from 13 residues. Deletions cut 8 bases from V and 0 bases from J, with 12 bases between.

A single count supports this clonotype. The chain links TRBV10-3 to TRBJ2-1; the match to TRBD1 covers 8 bases. This CDR3 is 13 amino acids long. The ends lost 11 bases at V and 10 bases at J; junction bases unmatched: 13. Germline-derived CDR1 and CDR2 are ENHRY and SYGVKD. CDR3 coding DNA: TGTGCCGTCGGACAGGGCGGTCGCGGCGAGCAGTTCTTC. It codes for CAVGQGGRGEQFF.

This chain links TRBV29-1 with TRBJ2-3; weak D call: TRBD1 (5 bases). The germline V gene has CDR1 SQVTM and CDR2 ANQGSEA. V was trimmed by 4 bases and J by 5 bases, leaving 16 bases between them. The CDR3 sequence is 14 residues long. CDR3 residues: CSVVVREIEDTQYF. The CDR3 nucleotides are TGCAGCGTTGTAGTCAGGGAAATAGAAGATACGCAGTATTTT.

V gene TRBV6-9 combines with J gene TRBJ2-7, with D hard to call. The CDR3 has 15 amino acids. V was trimmed by 7 bases and J by 2 bases, leaving 18 bases between them. Germline lookup yields CDR1 MNHGY and CDR2 SVAAGI. The CDR3 protein is CASTPRPQVTYEQYF. The CDR3 region has the DNA TGTGCCAGCACCCCGAGGCCCCAGGTTACCTACGAGCAGTACTTC.

This clonotype was recorded at least ten times. The chain has TRBV6-4 and TRBJ2-1; TRBD1 matches 8 bases. The CDR3 sequence is 15 residues long. The junction had 11 bases not matched to a gene; V was cut back by 6 bases and J by 7 bases. Germline CDR1 reads MRHNA; CDR2 reads SNTAGT. The CDR3 region is CASSVTGGSLNEQFF. The DNA for the CDR3 is TGTGCCAGCAGCGTTACAGGGGGGTCGTTGAATGAGCAGTTCTTC.

About this clonotype: The conserved final phenylalanine or tryptophan is absent from the CDR3, which likely points to a read error. The chain is built from TRBV6-1 and TRBJ2-1; perhaps TRBD2 as D (6 bases). This CDR3 is 15 amino acids long. In germline, CDR1 is MNHNS, CDR2 SASEGT. Trimming shortened V by 4 bases and J by 2 bases, and 12 bases separated the two germline ends. The CDR3 DNA reads TGTGCCAGCAGTGCCCGGACTACAACCTACAATGAGCAGTTCTCC. This encodes CASSARTTTYNEQFS.